Listed below are T cell receptor beta chains from one sample, sequenced in a study of CD8+ T cells in alopecia areata. The data were produced by immunoSEQ multiplex PCR, yet TCRdb's version contains in-frame clones alone and is incomplete. This table has about 150,000 clones, around 55% appearing once. Material: CD8+ T cells sorted from blood, obtained at week 0. The receptors were gathered from a human donor with alopecia areata. Both conserved end residues are part of each CDR3. The D gene is left open where the match is weak. Rows may omit the clone size; those that give it use once, few, many or a size class.

v_gene,abundance,d_gene,j_gene,CDR3aa,CDR3nt
TRBV29-1,few,TRBD1,TRBJ1-1,CSVQDRGQDTEAFF,TGCAGCGTGCAAGACAGGGGGCAGGACACTGAAGCTTTCTTT
TRBV25-1,.,.,TRBJ2-3,CASRGREADTQYF,TGTGCCAGCAGGGGCAGGGAAGCAGATACGCAGTATTTT
TRBV4-1,.,.,TRBJ2-7,CASSQRLGDHEQYF,TGCGCCAGCAGCCAGAGATTAGGGGACCACGAGCAGTACTTC
TRBV30,.,.,TRBJ1-2,CAWSAPEGPHGYTF,TGTGCCTGGAGTGCCCCCGAGGGGCCCCATGGCTACACCTTC
TRBV29-1,.,.,TRBJ1-2,CSVEEEGREIYGYTF,TGCAGCGTTGAAGAAGAGGGTCGGGAAATCTATGGCTACACCTTC
TRBV5-6,few,.,TRBJ2-7,CASSVDSTTYEQYF,TGTGCCAGCAGCGTGGACAGCACTACCTACGAGCAGTACTTC
TRBV30,.,.,TRBJ1-5,CAWGPGRDNQPQHF,TGTGCCTGGGGCCCGGGACGGGACAATCAGCCCCAGCATTTT
TRBV5-1,few,TRBD1,TRBJ2-7,CASSLIGDSDYEQYF,TGCGCCAGCAGCTTGATAGGGGACAGTGACTACGAGCAGTACTTC
TRBV16,.,.,TRBJ2-3,CASSQSGRPDTQYF,TGTGCCAGCAGCCAATCGGGCAGGCCAGATACGCAGTATTTT
TRBV2,.,.,TRBJ2-3,CASRSRYIVTQYF,TGTGCCAGCAGATCCAGATATATAGTCACGCAGTATTTT
TRBV5-6,.,.,TRBJ1-1,CASSLMGYEEAFF,TGTGCCAGCAGCTTAATGGGGTATGAAGAGGCTTTCTTT
TRBV30,.,TRBD1,TRBJ2-7,CAWSFSGTGSEQYF,TGTGCCTGGAGTTTCTCCGGGACAGGGAGCGAGCAGTACTTC
TRBV27,.,.,TRBJ2-1,CASSLSASSSYNEQFF,TGTGCCAGCAGTTTATCGGCCTCAAGCTCCTACAATGAGCAGTTCTTC
TRBV4-3,.,.,TRBJ1-2,CASSHLLRDSGGNGYTF,TGCGCCAGCAGCCATCTTCTTCGGGACTCAGGAGGAAATGGCTACACCTTC
TRBV28,few,TRBD1,TRBJ2-5,CASNKDRVGWETQYF,TGTGCCAGCAACAAAGACAGGGTTGGTTGGGAGACCCAGTACTTC
TRBV5-1,.,.,TRBJ2-7,CASSFPFGEQYF,TGCGCCAGCAGCTTCCCTTTCGGCGAGCAGTACTTC
TRBV19,few,.,TRBJ1-5,CASSSHRAQPQHF,TGTGCCAGTAGTTCGCACAGGGCTCAGCCCCAGCATTTT